These 20 T cell receptor beta chains were sequenced from one sample in a study of cytomegalovirus exposure and HLA in healthy donors. Measured with immunoSEQ multiplex PCR; TCRdb has only the in-frame clones, and not every one. The repertoire has about 74,000 clones, approximately 93% of them found once; the top ten carry roughly 1.4%. The sequencing input was PBMCs. The receptors were sampled from a man in his late teens or twenties in good health and CMV-seropositive.

This clone was observed a single time. The chain carries TRBV7-9 and TRBJ1-3; 8 nucleotides agree with TRBD1. Per the germline V gene, CDR1 is SEHNR and CDR2 is FQNEAQ (reference sequence). The ends lost 5 bases at V and 8 bases at J; junction bases unmatched: 8. The CDR3 is 14 residues long. CDR3 sequence (DNA): TGTGCCAGCAGCCCTGGACAGGGTACGGACACCATATATTTT. It codes for CASSPGQGTDTIYF.

The V and J genes are TRBV5-1 and TRBJ1-1, with unresolved D. The ends were cut back, 2 bases at V and 2 bases at J, with 10 bases in the middle. Germline assignment: CDR1 SGHRS and CDR2 YFSETQ. The CDR3 has 14 residues. The CDR3 is CASSFEGVNTEAFF. The CDR3 nucleotides read TGCGCCAGCAGCTTTGAGGGCGTCAACACTGAAGCTTTCTTT.

The chain has TRBV6-5 and TRBJ1-1; D is perhaps TRBD1 (6 bases). Per germline, CDR1 MNHEY and CDR2 SVGAGI. V was trimmed by 8 bases and J by 1 base, leaving 11 bases between them. CDR3 length equals 13 residues. The CDR3 DNA sequence: TGTGCCAGCTTCTGGGGACAGAACACTGAAGCTTTCTTT. Amino acid sequence: CASFWGQNTEAFF.

The chain carries TRBV11-2 and TRBJ1-4; 7 bases agree with TRBD1. The CDR3 runs to 15 residues. V was pared by 1 base and J by 7 bases, with 6 bases of the junction left unmatched. Germline lookup yields CDR1 SGHAT and CDR2 FQNNGV. CDR3 coding DNA: TGTGCCAGCAGCTTAGGTCCAGGGGGGACTGAAAAACTGTTTTTT. Translated: CASSLGPGGTEKLFF.

The CDR3 nucleotides read TGTGCCAGTAGGAGGGAATTGGTTCGCACCGGGGAGCTGTTTTTT. As protein: CASRRELVRTGELFF. The chain recombines TRBV19 with TRBJ2-2, with D tentatively TRBD2 (5 bases). CDR1 and CDR2 (germline): LNHDA, SQIVND (reference sequence). Trimming took off 6 bases at V and 4 bases at J, with 15 bases between the two ends. The CDR3 totals 15 residues.

This clone was found once. The CDR3 spells CASSARQGRFYEQYF. Written as DNA, the CDR3 is TGTGCCAGCAGCGCCCGACAGGGGCGATTCTACGAGCAGTACTTC. The chain couples TRBV11-2 to TRBJ2-7; 8 positions agree with TRBD1. V shed 5 bases, J shed 3 bases, and the junction held 9 bases outside the gene matches. The V gene's germline CDR1 is SGHAT and CDR2 FQNNGV. This CDR3 contains 15 residues. Full variable domain (remainder filled in from reference TRBV11-2 and TRBJ2-7): EAGVAQSPRYKIIEKRQSVAFWCNPISGHATLYWYQQILGQGPKLLIQFQNNGVVDDSQLPKDRFSAERLKGVDSTLKIQPAKLEDSAVYLCASSARQGRFYEQYFGPGTRLTVT.

This chain connects TRBV28 to TRBJ1-5; D is possibly TRBD1 (5 bases). The CDR3 has 14 amino acids. Germline loops: CDR1 MDHEN, CDR2 SYDVKM. Trimming removed 5 bases from V and 4 bases from J, with 12 bases in between. CDR3 sequence: CASSPPGGNQPQHF. CDR3 coding DNA: TGTGCCAGCAGTCCACCGGGGGGAAATCAGCCCCAGCATTTT.

The genes are TRBV10-3 and TRBJ1-1; D not resolved. Trimming removed 5 bases at V and 5 bases at J, with 12 bases between. The CDR3 length is 13 residues. Germline V gene lookup returns CDR1 ENHRY and CDR2 SYGVKD. DNA for the CDR3: TGTGCCATCAGTATTACGGGAAAGACTGAAGCTTTCTTT. It yields the protein CAISITGKTEAFF.

The chain recombines TRBV19 with TRBJ1-4; no firm D call. Germline-derived CDR1 and CDR2 are LNHDA and SQIVND (reference sequence). Trimming stripped 1 base from V and 8 bases from J, with 8 bases between. This CDR3 spans 13 amino acids. The DNA for the CDR3 is TGTGCCAGTAGTATAGTCGAGGGAGAAAAACTGTTTTTT. Translating it yields CASSIVEGEKLFF.

The chain has TRBV25-1 and TRBJ1-2, with a possible D match to TRBD1 (6 bases). The CDR3 totals 15 residues. Germline V gene data show CDR1 as MGHDK and CDR2 as SYGVNS. Trimming stripped 1 base from V and 4 bases from J, with 13 bases between. The CDR3 sequence is CASSEFGRGAYGYTF. In DNA form, the CDR3 reads TGTGCCAGCAGTGAATTCGGTCGGGGGGCCTATGGCTACACCTTC.

This chain uses TRBV11-3 with TRBJ1-1, with a tentative D call TRBD1 (5 bases). CDR1 and CDR2 (germline): SGHNT, YENEEA. V gave up 4 bases and J gave up 0 bases, with 9 bases separating them. The length of the CDR3 is 14 residues. CDR3 bases: TGTGCCAGCAGCTCGTCAGGGATGAACACTGAAGCTTTCTTT. Its protein is CASSSSGMNTEAFF. The variable domain in full, completed from reference TRBV11-3 and TRBJ1-1, reads EAGVVQSPRYKIIEKKQPVAFWCNPISGHNTLYWYLQNLGQGPELLIRYENEEAVDDSQLPKDRFSAERLKGVDSTLKIQPAELGDSAVYLCASSSSGMNTEAFFGQGTRLTVV.

The chain joins TRBV6-1 to TRBJ2-1; 7 bases agree with TRBD2. The CDR3 is made up of 14 amino acids. Trimming at V came to 1 base and at J to 11 bases, leaving 8 bases not matched to a gene. Germline CDR1 reads MNHNS; CDR2 reads SASEGT. CDR3 sequence: CASSEGGEGRKQFF. In nucleotides, the CDR3 is TGTGCCAGCAGTGAAGGGGGGGAGGGCCGCAAGCAGTTCTTC.

The chain joins TRBV19 to TRBJ1-5, with TRBD1 matching over 11 bases. The J segment lost 6 bases and the V segment lost 5 bases, leaving 15 bases of the junction unmatched. CDR1 LNHDA and CDR2 SQIVND come from the germline V gene (reference sequence). The length of the CDR3 is 18 residues. The CDR3 coding sequence is TGTGCCAGTAGTTCATGGGGGGACAGGGGGAGGCCCAGTCAGCCCCAGCATTTT. This translates into CASSSWGDRGRPSQPQHF.

V and J are TRBV30 and TRBJ1-1; 8 nucleotides agree with TRBD1. Germline V gene lookup returns CDR1 GTSNPN and CDR2 SVGIG (reference sequence). The V segment lost 2 bases and the J segment 4 bases; nucleotides outside the gene matches: 6. The CDR3 is 14 amino acids. CDR3 nucleotides: TGTGCCTGGAGTACCCCGGGACAGGCCACTGAAGCTTTCTTT. Protein: CAWSTPGQATEAFF.

The chain links TRBV6-1 to TRBJ2-3, with D perhaps TRBD2 (6 bases). V was clipped by 3 bases and J by 9 bases, with 16 bases between them. Germline V gene sequence: CDR1 MNHNS, CDR2 SASEGT. The CDR3 is 14 amino acids. In DNA form, the CDR3 reads TGTGCCAGCAGTGATGTAGCACCTGGAGGGACGCAGTATTTT. It yields the protein CASSDVAPGGTQYF.

The chain couples TRBV6-5 to TRBJ1-1; 11 nucleotides agree with TRBD1. Germline-derived CDR1 and CDR2 are MNHEY and SVGAGI. V lost 6 bases, J lost 0 bases, and 0 bases stayed unmatched. The CDR3 runs 14 residues. The chain's CDR3 is CASRDRGLNTEAFF. Written as DNA, the CDR3 is TGTGCCAGCAGGGACAGGGGGCTGAACACTGAAGCTTTCTTT.

The rearrangement uses TRBV7-3 and TRBJ1-1; possible D gene TRBD1, 6 bases. Germline V gene lookup returns CDR1 SGHTA and CDR2 FQGTGA. The CDR3 runs 13 residues. V gave up 5 bases and J gave up 3 bases, with 10 bases separating them. CDR3: CASSPGAYTEAFF. In DNA form, the CDR3 reads TGTGCCAGCAGCCCAGGGGCTTACACTGAAGCTTTCTTT.

The chain is built from TRBV6-1 and TRBJ1-5; TRBD1 agrees at 9 bases. The CDR3 has 16 amino acids. Germline V gene lookup returns CDR1 MNHNS and CDR2 SASEGT. Losses at the gene ends were 1 base for V and 6 bases for J; bases not matched to a gene: 7. The CDR3 reads CASSEVGQGFGQPQHF. The CDR3 nucleotides read TGTGCCAGCAGTGAAGTGGGACAGGGTTTTGGTCAGCCCCAGCATTTT.

The chain has TRBV6-1 and TRBJ2-5, with D maybe TRBD2 (5 bases). V lost 2 bases, J lost 4 bases, and 17 bases lay in between. In germline, CDR1 is MNHNS, CDR2 SASEGT. CDR3 length equals 16 residues. For the CDR3, the DNA is TGTGCCAGCAGTGAATTAGGGCTAGCTGGGTCAGAGACCCAGTACTTC. This gives the protein CASSELGLAGSETQYF.

This clone was seen a few times. In DNA form, the CDR3 reads TGTGCCCTAGAGGGGGAAAATGAAAAACTGTTTTTT. Translation gives CALEGENEKLFF. This chain links TRBV25-1 with TRBJ1-4; perhaps TRBD1 as D (6 bases). V gave up 11 bases and J gave up 5 bases, with 12 bases separating them. This CDR3 contains 12 residues. The germline V gene has CDR1 MGHDK and CDR2 SYGVNS.